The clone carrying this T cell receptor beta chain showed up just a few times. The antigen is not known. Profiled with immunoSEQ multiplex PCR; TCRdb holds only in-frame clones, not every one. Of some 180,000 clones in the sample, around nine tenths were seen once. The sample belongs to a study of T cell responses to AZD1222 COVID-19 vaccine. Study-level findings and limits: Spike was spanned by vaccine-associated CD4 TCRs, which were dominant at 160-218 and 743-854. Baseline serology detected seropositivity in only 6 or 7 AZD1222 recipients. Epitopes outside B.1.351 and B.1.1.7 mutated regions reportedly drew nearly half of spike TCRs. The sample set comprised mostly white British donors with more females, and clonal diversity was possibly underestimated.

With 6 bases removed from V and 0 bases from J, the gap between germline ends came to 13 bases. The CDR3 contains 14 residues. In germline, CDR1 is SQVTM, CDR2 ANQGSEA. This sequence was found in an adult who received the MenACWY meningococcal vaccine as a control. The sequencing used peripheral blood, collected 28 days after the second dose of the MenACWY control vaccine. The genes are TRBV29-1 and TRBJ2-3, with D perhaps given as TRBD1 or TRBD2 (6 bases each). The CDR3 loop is CSVRRGASTDTQYF. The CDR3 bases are TGCAGCGTGAGGAGGGGGGCTAGCACAGATACGCAGTATTTT.